Following are 6 T cell receptor beta chains from one sample sequenced in a study of blood T cell repertoires in COVID-19. The method was immunoSEQ multiplex PCR; TCRdb's version includes in-frame clones alone and lacks a portion of them. The repertoire consists of about 110,000 clones, with more than 75% occurring once and the leading ten covering 3% to 3.5%. Sequencing input: peripheral blood. The receptors shown here come from a woman aged 45-65 years with acute or convalescent COVID-19.

The chain employs TRBV18 and TRBJ1-2, with no clear D. Trimming pared 3 bases from V and 1 base from J, leaving 9 bases between. Germline values: CDR1 KGHSH, CDR2 LQKENI. This CDR3 region has 14 residues. The CDR3 bases are TGTGCCAGCTCACCCGTAGCAGATAACTATGGCTACACCTTC. Its protein is CASSPVADNYGYTF.

The chain joins TRBV3-1 (or the pseudogene TRBV3-2) to TRBJ2-1; 11 bases match TRBD2. CDR3 length: 18 residues. Germline lookup yields CDR1 LGHDT and CDR2 YNNKEL (reference sequence). Trimming removed 0 bases from V and 3 bases from J; junction bases left unmatched: 7. CDR3 DNA sequence: TGTGCCAGCAGCCAAGAGACTAGCGGGACTGGGGTCTACAATGAGCAGTTCTTC. Amino acids: CASSQETSGTGVYNEQFF.

The J gene is TRBJ2-2, the V gene TRBV24-1; TRBD1 agrees at 7 bases. V shed 3 bases, J shed 6 bases, and the junction held 9 bases outside the gene matches. This CDR3 comprises 16 residues. Germline-derived CDR1 and CDR2 are KGHDR and SFDVKD. The chain's CDR3 is CATSDPRRTGAGELFF. The DNA of the CDR3 is TGTGCCACCAGTGATCCACGTAGGACAGGAGCCGGGGAGCTGTTTTTT.

The J gene is TRBJ1-4, the V gene TRBV28; D call uncertain. CDR3 size: 12 residues. V was cut by 5 bases and J by 5 bases, with 6 bases left in between. The germline V gene encodes CDR1 MDHEN and CDR2 SYDVKM. CDR3 in amino acids: CASSPPNEKLFF. The DNA of the CDR3 is TGTGCCAGCAGTCCTCCGAATGAAAAACTGTTTTTT.

The chain combines TRBV3-1 (or the pseudogene TRBV3-2) with TRBJ1-1; a possible D gene is TRBD1 (6 bases). From germline, CDR1 is LGHDT and CDR2 YNNKEL (reference sequence). The CDR3 runs 14 residues. V shed 3 bases and J shed 4 bases, with 12 bases lying between them. CDR3 nucleotides: TGTGCCAGCAGCCATCGCCTAGGGGGCACTGAAGCTTTCTTT. Translated, it gives CASSHRLGGTEAFF.

The genes are TRBV3-1 (or the pseudogene TRBV3-2) and TRBJ1-3; D is ambiguous. CDR3 size: 14 residues. The germline V and J ends were trimmed by 1 base and 1 base, with 5 bases remaining between them. Germline V gene data show CDR1 as LGHDT and CDR2 as YNNKEL (reference sequence). DNA for the CDR3: TGTGCCAGCAGCCAAGGGCAATCTGGAAACACCATATATTTT. Amino acid sequence: CASSQGQSGNTIYF.